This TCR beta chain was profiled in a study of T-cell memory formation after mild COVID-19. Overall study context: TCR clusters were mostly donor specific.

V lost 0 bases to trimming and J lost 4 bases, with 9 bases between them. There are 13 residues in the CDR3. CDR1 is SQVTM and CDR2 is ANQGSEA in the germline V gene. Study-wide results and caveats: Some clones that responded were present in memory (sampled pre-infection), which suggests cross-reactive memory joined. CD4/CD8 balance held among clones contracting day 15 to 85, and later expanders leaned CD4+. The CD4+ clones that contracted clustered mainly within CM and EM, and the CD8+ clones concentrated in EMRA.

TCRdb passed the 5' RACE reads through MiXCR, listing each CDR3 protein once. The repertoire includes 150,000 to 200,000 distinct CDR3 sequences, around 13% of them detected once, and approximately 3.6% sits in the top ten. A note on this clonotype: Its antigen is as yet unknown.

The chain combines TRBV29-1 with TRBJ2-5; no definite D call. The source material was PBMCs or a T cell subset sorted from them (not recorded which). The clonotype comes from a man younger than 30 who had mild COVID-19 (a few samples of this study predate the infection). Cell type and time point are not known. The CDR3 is CSVEDPAGETQYF. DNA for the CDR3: TGCAGCGTTGAAGATCCCGCAGGAGAGACCCAGTACTTC. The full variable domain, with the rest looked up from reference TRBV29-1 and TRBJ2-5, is SAVISQKPSRDICQRGTSLTIQCQVDSQVTMMFWYRQQPGQSLTLIATANQGSEATYESGFVIDKFPISRPNLTFSTLTVSNMSPEDSSIYLCSVEDPAGETQYFGPGTRLLVL.